Detailed here is one TCR beta chain. The data stem from a study of blood T cell repertoires in COVID-19. Study as a whole: Samples taken during acute and convalescent COVID-19 were collected in the United States, Italy and Spain. Nucleic acid was either cDNA or gDNA, and it came from T cells, B-cell-depleted T cells, or PBMCs.

Trimming at V came to 3 bases and at J to 6 bases, leaving 3 bases not matched to a gene. Germline loops: CDR1 SGHDN, CDR2 FVKESK. This CDR3 has 13 residues. Methods used by the authors: Reference gene primer amplification in the assay estimated nucleated cell counts. The data were produced by immunoSEQ multiplex PCR, yet TCRdb's version contains in-frame clones alone and is incomplete. V and J calls and clone size are copied from that table; D and trimming were computed from the DNA. The sample yields over 300,000 clones, around 92% seen once. The V call is TRBV14, the J call TRBJ1-2; TRBD1 matches 8 bases. The sample consisted of peripheral blood. This clonotype was obtained from a man between 18 and 29 years old who had recovered from COVID-19. The CDR3 loop is CASSQDRVHGYTF. For the CDR3, the DNA is TGTGCCAGCAGCCAGGACAGGGTGCATGGCTACACCTTC.